A single sample gave rise to the 20 T cell receptor beta chains below, sequenced in a study of T cells in women clearing cervical HPV infection. Generated by immunoSEQ multiplex PCR, the TCRdb table keeps only in-frame clones and is missing some. Recorded for this sample: around 33,000 clones. The sample taken for sequencing was blood buffy coat. Receptors were obtained from a woman between 18 and 70 years old with a cervical HPV16 infection that either progressed to CIN3+ or cleared (not recorded which).

Turning to this clone: The CDR3 end falls 3 residues outside the read, so it is completed with the germline J gene. The V and J genes are TRBV6-2 or TRBV6-3 and TRBJ2-1, with a possible D match to TRBD2 (5 bases). Germline V CDR1 and CDR2: MNHEY, SVGEGT. The CDR3 contains 12 residues. V was cut by 5 bases and J by 9 bases, with 11 bases left in between. The part of the CDR3 DNA that was read is TGTGCCAGCAGTCTTACGGCGGGTGAG. Translating gives CASSLTAGE. The complete CDR3 protein is CASSLTAGEQFF.

In regard to this clone: Read coverage stops 3 residues before the CDR3 terminus; the germline J gene supplies the remainder. The genes are TRBV20-1 and TRBJ1-2, with D possibly TRBD1 on 5 matching bases. CDR3 size: 13 residues. V was clipped by 6 bases and J by 3 bases, with 14 bases between them. CDR1 DFQATT and CDR2 SNEGSKA come from the germline V gene (reference sequence). The sequenced part of the CDR3 DNA is TGCAGTGCGATCTCCCCAGGGCACTATGGC. As protein: CSAISPGHYG. The complete CDR3 sequence is CSAISPGHYGYTF.

Partial CDR3 DNA: TGCAGCGGTGTTGAAGGGGACATCGGGGGC. Protein product: CSGVEGDIGG. The whole CDR3 protein reads CSGVEGDIGGYTF. The V and J genes are TRBV29-1 and TRBJ1-2, with a weak D call TRBD1 (6 bases). The read stops 3 residues short of the end of the CDR3; the missing end is completed from the germline J gene. In germline, CDR1 is SQVTM, CDR2 ANQGSEA. CDR3 length: 13 amino acids.

With respect to this clone: The CDR3 end falls 3 residues outside the read, so it is completed with the germline J gene. The chain uses TRBV7-9 and TRBJ1-2, with unresolved D. Per germline, CDR1 SEHNR and CDR2 FQNEAQ (reference sequence). This CDR3 is 15 amino acids long. CDR3 bases read: TGTGCCAGCAGCTTAAGGGCTTCAGACTACAATGAC. Its protein is CASSLRASDYND. Given in full, the CDR3 is CASSLRASDYNDYTF.

A remark on this clone: One end of the junction varies from germline; a read error may be responsible. The DNA ends 3 residues before the CDR3 does, and the rest of the CDR3 is filled in from the germline J gene. V and J are TRBV4-2 and TRBJ2-4, with 7 bases that match TRBD2. This CDR3 contains 15 residues. Germline CDR1 is LGHNA and CDR2 is YNFKEQ. CDR3 DNA, as far as it was read: TGCGCCAGCAGCCAAGAAGCGGGACCCAAAAACATT. Protein sequence: CASSQEAGPKNI. In full, the CDR3 is CASSQEAGPKNIQYF.

As concerns this clone: The read ends 3 residues early relative to the CDR3; the germline J gene fills the gap. The chain uses TRBV5-1 and TRBJ1-1, with unresolved D. Germline V gene data show CDR1 as SGHRS and CDR2 as YFSETQ. V lost 0 bases and J 6 bases, leaving 12 bases between the germline ends. The CDR3 runs to 14 residues. The part of the CDR3 DNA that was read is TGCGCCAGCAGCTTGGGATACAAAGGCTCTGAA. Its protein is CASSLGYKGSE. The CDR3 in its entirety is CASSLGYKGSEAFF.

Regarding this clone: The CDR3 end falls 3 residues outside the read, so it is completed with the germline J gene. The J gene is TRBJ2-3, the V gene TRBV7-3; TRBD2 might be the D (5 bases). The CDR3 has 13 amino acids. The germline gives CDR1 SGHTA, CDR2 FQGTGA. CDR3 region: CASSFSLGETQYF. The sequenced part of the CDR3 DNA is TGTGCCAGCAGCTTCTCCCTCGGGGAGACG.

As regards this clone: The read terminates 3 residues before the CDR3 end, so the remaining end is supplied by the germline J gene. The chain carries TRBV18 and TRBJ2-3; possible D gene TRBD1, 6 bases. Germline assignment: CDR1 KGHSH and CDR2 LQKENI. CDR3 length equals 16 residues. Here the CDR3 reads CASSGTPYPSNQPQYF. Incomplete CDR3 DNA: TGTGCCAGCTCCGGGACACCGTACCCTAGCAATCAGCCG.

Turning to this clone: The DNA ends 3 residues before the CDR3 does, and the rest of the CDR3 is filled in from the germline J gene. This chain links TRBV30 with TRBJ2-3, with 13 bases matching TRBD2. CDR1 and CDR2 from the germline V gene are GTSNPN and SVGIG (reference sequence). The ends lost 2 bases at V and 4 bases at J; junction bases unmatched: 6. This CDR3 is 16 amino acids long. This CDR3 is CAWSLGLAGAADTQYF. CDR3 DNA (partial): TGTGCCTGGAGTCTCGGACTAGCGGGAGCTGCAGATACG.

CDR3 DNA (partial): TGCAGTGCTAGAGGGGTCGGACAGGGTACAACTAATGAAAAA. Amino acids: CSARGVGQGTTNEK. The complete CDR3 protein is CSARGVGQGTTNEKLFF. J is TRBJ1-4 and V is TRBV20-1; 8 nucleotides agree with TRBD1. The read is 3 residues too short to cover the CDR3 end, so that end is filled in from the germline J gene. The CDR3 has 17 amino acids. Germline values: CDR1 DFQATT, CDR2 SNEGSKA (reference sequence). V was clipped by 1 base and J by 0 bases; unmatched bases: 7.

Worth noting for this clone: The CDR3 end is not reached by the read, which stops 3 residues before it; the germline J gene fills it in. The rearrangement uses TRBV29-1 and TRBJ2-3; possibly TRBD2 for D (6 bases). Germline V lookup: CDR1 SQVTM, CDR2 ANQGSEA. Trimming shortened V by 4 bases and J by 2 bases, and 10 bases separated the two germline ends. The CDR3 spans 13 residues. The CDR3 reads CSVGRGNTDTQYF. The sequenced CDR3 bases are TGCAGCGTTGGGCGGGGAAACACAGATACG.

A remark on this clone: Read data end 3 residues before the CDR3 end; the end is taken from the germline J gene. This chain uses TRBV7-2 with TRBJ2-7, with D maybe TRBD1 (5 bases). The CDR3 contains 15 residues. V gave up 4 bases and J gave up 5 bases, with 18 bases separating them. The germline V gene has CDR1 SGHTA and CDR2 FQGNSA. The CDR3 DNA, read in part, is TGTGCCAGCAGCTCCTACACCGACAGTCCCAACGAG. Amino acid sequence: CASSSYTDSPNE. The whole CDR3 reads CASSSYTDSPNEQYF.

With respect to this clone: The sequenced fragment ends 3 residues before the CDR3 boundary, so the rest is inferred from the germline J gene. This chain uses TRBV20-1 with TRBJ2-7; the match to TRBD1 covers 9 bases. V lost 4 bases, J lost 0 bases, and 7 bases stayed unmatched. The CDR3 runs 15 residues. The germline V gene has CDR1 DFQATT and CDR2 SNEGSKA (reference sequence). The DNA read from the CDR3 is TGCAGTGCTATTGCCGGGACAGGGAACTCCTACGAG. It is translated as CSAIAGTGNSYE. The entire CDR3 is CSAIAGTGNSYEQYF.

Points on this clone: The CDR3 end falls 3 residues outside the read, so it is completed with the germline J gene. V usage is TRBV6-2 or TRBV6-3 and J usage is TRBJ2-7; the match to TRBD1 covers 7 bases. The CDR3 spans 14 residues. Germline assignment: CDR1 MNHEY and CDR2 SVGEGT. V lost 2 bases, J lost 2 bases, and 3 bases stayed unmatched. The CDR3: CASSYPQGAYEQYF. CDR3 DNA (partial): TGTGCCAGCAGTTACCCGCAGGGGGCCTACGAG.

On this clone itself: The CDR3 end is not reached by the read, which stops 3 residues before it; the germline J gene fills it in. The chain couples TRBV20-1 to TRBJ2-3; 9 bases line up with TRBD2. Germline CDR1 reads DFQATT; CDR2 reads SNEGSKA (reference sequence). This CDR3 spans 14 amino acids. The V and J ends lost 6 bases and 5 bases, in that order; junction bases with no gene match: 9. Incomplete CDR3 DNA: TGCAGTGCAAAGACTAGCGGTGAAGGAGATACG. As protein: CSAKTSGEGDT. The CDR3 reads in full as CSAKTSGEGDTQYF.

With respect to this clone: Read data end 3 residues before the CDR3 end; the end is taken from the germline J gene. The chain couples TRBV29-1 to TRBJ2-7; 8 bases fit TRBD1. After removal of 7 bases from V and 2 bases from J, the junction contained 7 bases not matched to a gene. The CDR3 consists of 13 residues. Germline V lookup: CDR1 SQVTM, CDR2 ANQGSEA. The CDR3 here is CSAVGGQAYEQYF. The part of the CDR3 DNA that was read is TGCAGCGCCGTTGGGGGACAGGCCTACGAG.

Note on this clone: Read coverage stops 3 residues before the CDR3 terminus; the germline J gene supplies the remainder. The V gene is TRBV5-4, the J gene TRBJ2-1; D is unresolved. The CDR3 is 14 residues long. Germline CDR1 reads SGHNT; CDR2 reads YYREEE (reference sequence). V was trimmed by 1 base and J by 1 base, leaving 6 bases between them. The CDR3 sequence is CASSLLGSYNEQFF. The part of the CDR3 DNA that was read is TGTGCCAGCAGCTTGCTAGGTTCCTACAATGAG.

Details on this clone: The CDR3 extends 3 residues past the end of the read, so its final part is completed from the germline J gene. This chain uses TRBV20-1 with TRBJ1-5; D not certain. V was cut by 3 bases and J by 1 base, with 7 bases left in between. Germline lookup yields CDR1 DFQATT and CDR2 SNEGSKA (reference sequence). The CDR3 covers 13 residues. The DNA read from the CDR3 is TGCAGTGCTAGGGGCAGGAGCAATCAGCCC. This gives the protein CSARGRSNQP. The full CDR3 protein reads CSARGRSNQPQHF.

Comments on this clone: The read ends 3 residues early relative to the CDR3; the germline J gene fills the gap. The chain combines TRBV5-1 with TRBJ2-3; 8 positions agree with TRBD1. Germline CDR1 SGHRS, CDR2 YFSETQ. CDR3 length: 16 residues. V gave up 3 bases and J gave up 3 bases; unmatched junction bases: 9. The sequenced part of the CDR3 DNA is TGCGCCAGCAGCTGGGCTCTCGGACAGGGAACAGATACG. Translation gives CASSWALGQGTDT. The whole CDR3 sequence is CASSWALGQGTDTQYF.

Remarks on this clone: The read falls 3 residues short of the CDR3 end, and the missing part is taken from the germline J gene. The J gene is TRBJ2-3, the V gene TRBV20-1; no clear D. The V end was cut by 7 bases, the J end by 0 bases, with 5 bases between. The CDR3 contains 11 residues. Germline-derived CDR1 and CDR2 are DFQATT and SNEGSKA (reference sequence). This CDR3 is CSVLSTDTQYF. Partial CDR3 DNA: TGCAGTGTTCTAAGCACAGATACG.